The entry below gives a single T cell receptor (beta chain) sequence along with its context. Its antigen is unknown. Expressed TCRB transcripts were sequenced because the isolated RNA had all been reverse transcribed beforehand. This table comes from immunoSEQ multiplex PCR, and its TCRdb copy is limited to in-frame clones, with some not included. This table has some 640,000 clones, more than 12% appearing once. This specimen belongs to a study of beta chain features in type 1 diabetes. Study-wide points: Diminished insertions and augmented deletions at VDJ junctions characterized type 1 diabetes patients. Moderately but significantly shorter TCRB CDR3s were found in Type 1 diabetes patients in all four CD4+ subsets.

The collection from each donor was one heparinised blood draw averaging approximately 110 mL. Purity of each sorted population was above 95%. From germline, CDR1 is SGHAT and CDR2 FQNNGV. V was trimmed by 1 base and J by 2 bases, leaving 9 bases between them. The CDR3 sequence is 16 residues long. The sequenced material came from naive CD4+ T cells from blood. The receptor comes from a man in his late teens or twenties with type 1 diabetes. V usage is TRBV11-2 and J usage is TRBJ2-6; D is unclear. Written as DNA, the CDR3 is TGTGCCAGCAGCTTAGGGCAGCCCCCTGGGGCCAACGTCCTGACTTTC. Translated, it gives CASSLGQPPGANVLTF.